The next 19 T cell receptor beta chains were all read from a single sample in a study of blood T cells in healthy people across ages. Then a second PCR, running about 7 to 11 cycles, was carried out with a sample-barcoded 5' primer and a J-beta primer mix. MiXCR, run by TCRdb on the 5' RACE reads, gives a single entry per CDR3 protein. The data hold about 730,000 distinct CDR3 sequences, with roughly 43% observed a single time. The sample was blood. Source of these receptors: a woman aged 55-70 years in good health.

In its sample, this clonotype was seen many times. The rearrangement uses TRBV5-1 and TRBJ2-1; 10 bases fit TRBD2. CDR1 and CDR2 (germline): SGHRS, YFSETQ. V shed 2 bases, J shed 6 bases, and the junction held 5 bases outside the gene matches. The CDR3 contains 15 residues. CDR3 coding DNA: TGCGCCAGCAGCTTTGAGAGCGGGAGGGGCAATGAGCAGTTCTTC. Residues: CASSFESGRGNEQFF.

This clonotype was seen a few times. A much bigger clone sits one base away, suggesting this may be a read error. The V call is TRBV30, the J call TRBJ2-1; possibly TRBD1 for D (5 bases). The CDR3 loop spans 11 amino acids. CDR1 GTSNPN and CDR2 SVGIG come from the germline V gene (reference sequence). The V end lost 8 bases, the J end lost 0 bases, and 5 bases lay between the germline ends. The CDR3 bases are TGTGCCGGGGCCTCCTACAATGAGCAGTTCTTC. Amino acid sequence: CAGASYNEQFF.

This clonotype was found a few times. This chain connects TRBV7-2 to TRBJ2-2; D possibly matches TRBD1 or TRBD2 (5 bases each). Per the germline V gene, CDR1 is SGHTA and CDR2 is FQGNSA. The CDR3 totals 13 residues. V was pared by 6 bases and J by 5 bases, with 10 bases between. The CDR3 is CASRPGRTGELFF. DNA of the CDR3: TGTGCCAGCAGACCGGGGCGGACCGGGGAGCTGTTTTTT.

Notes on this clonotype: A junction boundary mismatches the germline segment, possibly from a read error. The chain combines TRBV20-1 with TRBJ2-1; D not certain. Germline assignment: CDR1 DFQATT and CDR2 SNEGSKA (reference sequence). The CDR3 extends over 13 amino acids. The CDR3 sequence is CSARDPTYNERFF. In DNA form, the CDR3 reads TGCAGTGCTAGAGATCCGACGTACAATGAGCGGTTCTTC.

J is TRBJ2-1 and V is TRBV29-1; D possibly uses TRBD1 or TRBD2 (8 bases each). Trimming cost V 4 bases and J 6 bases, with 16 bases left between them. The germline V gene encodes CDR1 SQVTM and CDR2 ANQGSEA. The CDR3 spans 14 residues. The CDR3 loop is CSVAGGAGGNEQFF. CDR3 coding DNA: TGCAGCGTTGCAGGGGGCGCGGGGGGCAATGAGCAGTTCTTC.

The chain combines TRBV7-9 with TRBJ1-2; D is ambiguous. This CDR3 spans 18 amino acids. V gave up 0 bases and J gave up 4 bases, with 21 bases separating them. Germline V lookup: CDR1 SEHNR, CDR2 FQNEAQ (reference sequence). CDR3 region: CASSLALREATALYGYTF. DNA for the CDR3: TGTGCCAGCAGCTTAGCGTTAAGGGAAGCCACTGCGCTCTATGGCTACACCTTC.

V gene TRBV7-2 combines with J gene TRBJ2-5; either TRBD1 or TRBD2 may supply D (5 bases each). Germline V gene sequence: CDR1 SGHTA, CDR2 FQGNSA. The CDR3 runs to 14 residues. V dropped 4 bases and J dropped 4 bases, with 13 bases sitting between them. The CDR3 here is CASSYARGGETQYF. The DNA for the CDR3 is TGTGCCAGCAGCTACGCTCGTGGGGGAGAGACCCAGTACTTC.

This clonotype was seen a handful of times. The chain links TRBV20-1 to TRBJ2-3; 9 bases are a match to TRBD1. CDR1 and CDR2 (germline): DFQATT, SNEGSKA (reference sequence). The ends lost 1 base at V and 5 bases at J; junction bases unmatched: 7. This CDR3 contains 15 residues. CDR3 amino acids: CSARVTGGRLDTQYF. The DNA of the CDR3 is TGCAGTGCTAGAGTGACAGGGGGACGGTTAGATACGCAGTATTTT.

The genes are TRBV5-1 and TRBJ2-2; maybe TRBD1 (5 bases). The CDR3 spans 14 residues. The V gene lost 6 bases and the J gene lost 5 bases, with 14 bases spanning the gap. Germline values: CDR1 SGHRS, CDR2 YFSETQ. CDR3 sequence (DNA): TGCGCCAGCACTTCCGCAAGGGGTACCGGGGAGCTGTTTTTT. Amino acid sequence: CASTSARGTGELFF.

The chain carries TRBV9 and TRBJ2-5; TRBD2 matches at 11 bases. With 0 bases clipped from V and 11 bases from J, the junction kept 12 bases outside the gene matches. Germline V gene data show CDR1 as SGDLS and CDR2 as YYNGEE. The CDR3 consists of 16 residues. CDR3 nucleotides: TGTGCCAGCAGCGTAGGAGCTAGCGGGGGGTACAGTGAGCAGTACTTC. Translation gives CASSVGASGGYSEQYF.

The chain has TRBV5-1 and TRBJ1-1; 9 nucleotides agree with TRBD1. Germline CDR1 reads SGHRS; CDR2 reads YFSETQ. The CDR3 has 13 residues. The J segment lost 4 bases and the V segment lost 4 bases, leaving 2 bases of the junction unmatched. The CDR3 DNA sequence: TGCGCCAGCAGCGAACAGGGGGCCACTGAAGCTTTCTTT. Translation: CASSEQGATEAFF.

This clonotype was found a few times. This chain connects TRBV7-3 to TRBJ1-1, with a tentative D call TRBD1 (5 bases). Looked up from germline, CDR1 is SGHTA and CDR2 is FQGTGA. The CDR3 sequence is 13 residues long. The ends were cut back, 5 bases at V and 4 bases at J, with 11 bases in the middle. The chain's CDR3 is CASSTGPFTEAFF. The CDR3 bases are TGTGCCAGCAGCACGGGACCGTTCACTGAAGCTTTCTTT.

This clonotype was recorded only once. The chain uses TRBV29-1 and TRBJ1-4; maybe TRBD1 (5 bases). The germline V and J ends were trimmed by 4 bases and 0 bases, with 12 bases remaining between them. Germline V gives CDR1 SQVTM, CDR2 ANQGSEA. This CDR3 is 15 amino acids long. CDR3 in DNA: TGCAGCGTTGGCCGGGACGTCGCAACTAATGAAAAACTGTTTTTT. Its protein is CSVGRDVATNEKLFF.

This clonotype was picked up a small number of times. The chain employs TRBV12-3 or TRBV12-4 and TRBJ1-4; no clear D gene. With 5 bases removed from V and 2 bases from J, the gap between germline ends came to 12 bases. The CDR3 extends over 15 amino acids. The CDR3 loop reads CASSPDGSTNEKLFF. CDR3 sequence (DNA): TGTGCCAGCAGTCCTGACGGGTCGACTAATGAAAAACTGTTTTTT.

This clonotype came up many times. The rearrangement joins TRBV5-1 to TRBJ2-7; D possibly corresponds to TRBD1 (6 bases). The germline gives CDR1 SGHRS, CDR2 YFSETQ. This CDR3 is 15 amino acids long. The germline V and J ends were trimmed by 3 bases and 3 bases, with 16 bases remaining between them. The DNA of the CDR3 is TGCGCCAGCAGCTCCCCAGGGGCCCGCGTCTACGAGCAGTACTTC. This encodes CASSSPGARVYEQYF.

Concerning this clonotype itself: This may arise from a read error, as a much more abundant clone is one base away. The V call is TRBV29-1, the J call TRBJ2-1; D is perhaps TRBD1 or TRBD2 (5 bases each). The DNA end is a closer match to TRBJ2-7, so the J assignment may be wrong. Germline CDR1 is SQVTM and CDR2 is ANQGSEA. The CDR3 runs to 15 residues. The CDR3 DNA sequence: TGCAGCGCACAAGGGGAGTCCCTCTCTTACAATGAGCAGTACTTC. The encoded protein is CSAQGESLSYNEQYF.

This clonotype showed up just a few times. The chain combines TRBV15 with TRBJ2-5; 10 nucleotides align to TRBD2. This CDR3 has 16 residues. V lost 0 bases and J lost 5; bases outside the gene matches: 6. Germline lookup yields CDR1 LNHNV and CDR2 YYDKDF (reference sequence). As DNA, the CDR3 is TGTGCCACCAGCAGAGATCTCCCTAGCGGGAGTGAGACCCAGTACTTC. Its protein product is CATSRDLPSGSETQYF.

The rearrangement uses TRBV14 and TRBJ2-7; TRBD2 matches at 13 bases. Germline CDR1 and CDR2: SGHDN and FVKESK. With 1 base clipped from V and 4 bases from J, the junction kept 4 bases outside the gene matches. This CDR3 is built from 16 residues. The CDR3 loop is CASSQAGGLAGYEQYF. The DNA of the CDR3 is TGTGCCAGCAGCCAAGCTGGGGGACTAGCGGGATACGAGCAGTACTTC.

This clonotype has more than one count but fewer than ten. This rearrangement joins TRBV4-3 to TRBJ2-1; 12 positions agree with TRBD2. The CDR3 runs 16 residues. The germline V gene has CDR1 LGHNA and CDR2 YSLEER. After removal of 6 bases from V and 4 bases from J, the junction contained 7 bases not matched to a gene. The CDR3 DNA is TGCGCCAGCAGTCGGGAGACTAGCGGGAGTTACAATGAGCAGTTCTTC. Residues: CASSRETSGSYNEQFF.